The 21 T cell receptor beta chains in this list originate from one sample, sequenced in a study of molecular identifiers for immune sequencing clone quantification (dated by TCRdb to the late 2010s). Libraries were built with PCR. TCRdb lists the instrument as Illumina HiSeq 4000. The public reads were quality trimmed at Q25 with fastp and then assembled into clones with MiXCR by TCRdb, keeping productive beta chains. Every CDR3 protein is listed once, alongside the most common genes and DNA of its rows. This sample is represented by hundreds of thousands of distinct CDR3 sequences; around 20% of them were singletons. The ten most abundant clones make up 0.7% to 1% of the sample. Material: naive CD8+ T cells from blood, with Jurkat cell RNA spiked in. The cell subset or site label corresponds to: FACS-sorted CD8+CD4-CCR7+CD45RA+ naive T cells. The receptors here all came from a human donor in good health. Some libraries in this study had Jurkat cell RNA spiked in.

This clonotype was counted between two and nine times. The V gene is TRBV13, the J gene TRBJ2-5, with 7 bases that match TRBD1. This CDR3 has 13 residues. V shed 4 bases, J shed 5 bases, and the junction held 4 bases outside the gene matches. The germline V gene has CDR1 PRHDT and CDR2 FYEKMQ (reference sequence). Here the CDR3 reads CASSSDRRETQYF. The CDR3 DNA follows: TGTGCCAGCAGCTCGGACAGGCGGGAGACCCAGTACTTC.

This clonotype occurred many times. The chain is built from TRBV5-4 and TRBJ1-5; D gene unclear. Germline CDR1 and CDR2: SGHNT and YYREEE (reference sequence). This CDR3 contains 15 residues. Trimming took off 3 bases at V and 2 bases at J, with 12 bases between the two ends. This CDR3 reads CASSSGPTGNQPQHF. The CDR3 DNA follows: TGTGCCAGCAGCTCCGGGCCGACGGGCAATCAGCCCCAGCATTTT.

This clonotype was counted at least ten times. This chain joins TRBV13 and TRBJ2-3; 7 nucleotides match TRBD2. V was pared by 5 bases and J by 4 bases, with 15 bases of the junction left unmatched. Germline V gives CDR1 PRHDT, CDR2 FYEKMQ (reference sequence). This CDR3 is built from 17 residues. The chain's CDR3 is CASSRILESGNSDTQYF. CDR3 DNA sequence: TGTGCCAGCAGCCGCATTCTAGAAAGCGGGAACTCAGATACGCAGTATTTT.

This clonotype was counted ten times or more. The V call is TRBV28, the J call TRBJ2-7; no firm D call. The CDR3 contains 12 residues. V lost 3 bases to trimming and J lost 2 bases, with 5 bases between them. Germline values: CDR1 MDHEN, CDR2 SYDVKM. The CDR3 DNA reads as TGTGCCAGCAGTTTCGTCCCCTACGAGCAGTACTTC. It encodes CASSFVPYEQYF.

This clonotype occurred many times. The chain couples TRBV20-1 to TRBJ2-7; D is possibly TRBD1 or TRBD2 (5 bases each). The CDR3 extends over 15 amino acids. V gave up 0 bases and J gave up 2 bases, with 14 bases separating them. Per the germline V gene, CDR1 is DFQATT and CDR2 is SNEGSKA (reference sequence). CDR3 sequence (DNA): TGCAGTGCTAGAGATCGGGAAGGGGATCCCTACGAGCAGTACTTC. It translates to CSARDREGDPYEQYF.

This clonotype turned up a few times. The chain carries TRBV4-1 and TRBJ2-1; TRBD2 matches at 13 bases. This CDR3 spans 19 amino acids. The V and J ends lost 2 bases and 0 bases, in that order; junction bases with no gene match: 7. Germline lookup yields CDR1 MGHRA and CDR2 YSYEKL. The DNA of the CDR3 is TGCGCCAGCAGCCAACCATCACTAGCGGGGGGGCGCTCCTACAATGAGCAGTTCTTC. It specifies CASSQPSLAGGRSYNEQFF.

This clonotype was seen at least ten times. This sequence joins TRBV29-1 and TRBJ2-5, with D perhaps TRBD2 (5 bases). Germline values: CDR1 SQVTM, CDR2 ANQGSEA. Trimming took off 6 bases at V and 4 bases at J, with 9 bases between the two ends. The CDR3 is 11 amino acids. This chain's CDR3 is CSVRTGETQYF. The CDR3 DNA reads TGCAGCGTCAGGACTGGAGAGACCCAGTACTTC.

This clonotype showed up many times. The V and J genes are TRBV19 and TRBJ2-2; TRBD1 aligns across 9 bases. V was clipped by 5 bases and J by 5 bases; unmatched bases: 9. Germline loops: CDR1 LNHDA, CDR2 SQIVND (reference sequence). The CDR3 runs 16 residues. CDR3 in DNA: TGTGCCAGTAGTCCCGCAGGGACAGGGATAACCGGGGAGCTGTTTTTT. The encoded protein is CASSPAGTGITGELFF.

This clonotype was observed many times. The chain employs TRBV30 and TRBJ1-1, with a weak D call TRBD1 (6 bases). CDR1 is GTSNPN, CDR2 SVGIG, per germline (reference sequence). Trimming took off 5 bases at V and 1 base at J, with 14 bases between the two ends. This CDR3 spans 14 amino acids. The CDR3 nucleotides are TGTGCCTGGCAACAGGACAGACGGAACACTGAAGCTTTCTTT. It yields the protein CAWQQDRRNTEAFF.

In regard to this clonotype: A read error may explain this, as a much larger clone is one base away. The CDR3 region has the DNA TGTGCCAGCAGCCCGGCCGAGGGGACCGAGCAGTACTTC. It codes for CASSPAEGTEQYF. The genes are TRBV5-3 and TRBJ2-7, with D perhaps given as TRBD1 or TRBD2 (5 bases each). TRBV5-3 is filed as an ORF, its function uncertain. This CDR3 region has 13 residues. Trimming cost V 8 bases and J 6 bases, with 18 bases left between them.

Worth noting for this clonotype: A much larger clonotype is one base distant, so this may be a read error. The missing conserved phenylalanine or tryptophan at the end of this CDR3 makes a read error likely. V is TRBV13 and J is TRBJ2-3; 10 nucleotides align to TRBD1. CDR3 length: 15 amino acids. Trimming removed 6 bases from V and 1 base from J; junction bases left unmatched: 4. CDR1 is PRHDT and CDR2 is FYEKMQ in the germline V gene (reference sequence). The CDR3 is CASSAGTGGTDTQYS. CDR3 bases: TGTGCCAGCAGTGCCGGGACAGGGGGCACAGATACGCAGTATTCT.

Concerning this clonotype itself: Possible read error: a much larger clone is one base away. Without the conserved terminal phenylalanine or tryptophan, this CDR3 likely stems from a read error. The chain uses TRBV30 and TRBJ2-3; D remains unclear. Trimming stripped 1 base from V and 4 bases from J, with 15 bases between. This CDR3 has 15 residues. From germline, CDR1 is GTSNPN and CDR2 SVGIG (reference sequence). CDR3 nucleotides: TGTGCCTGGAGTGCTGTGCTATTTCAGGCAGATACGCAGTATCTT. This gives the protein CAWSAVLFQADTQYL.

This clonotype was detected only a few times. The rearrangement uses TRBV15 and TRBJ2-2, with no clear D. The germline V and J ends were trimmed by 8 bases and 3 bases, with 13 bases remaining between them. CDR1 LNHNV and CDR2 YYDKDF come from the germline V gene (reference sequence). The CDR3 extends over 14 amino acids. The CDR3 is CATGRATYTGELFF. The CDR3 DNA reads TGTGCCACCGGAAGGGCAACGTACACCGGGGAGCTGTTTTTT.

The chain combines TRBV30 with TRBJ2-2; 7 positions agree with TRBD1. Germline trimming cut 2 bases from V and 6 bases from J; bases unmatched to any gene: 3. The CDR3 contains 13 residues. Germline CDR1 and CDR2: GTSNPN and SVGIG (reference sequence). The CDR3, as DNA: TGTGCCTGGAGTTACAGGGGCGCCGGGGAGCTGTTTTTT. It codes for CAWSYRGAGELFF.

This clonotype was seen many times. The chain uses TRBV12-3 or TRBV12-4 and TRBJ2-5, with no clear D. Trimming removed 5 bases from V and 7 bases from J, with 11 bases in between. The CDR3 runs 12 residues. The CDR3 reads CASSNLSGTQYF. In DNA form, the CDR3 reads TGTGCCAGCAGTAACCTCTCCGGGACCCAGTACTTC.

This clonotype was detected many times. CDR3 sequence: CASSRNREVNTEAFF. The CDR3 nucleotides read TGTGCCAGCAGTAGGAACAGGGAGGTGAACACTGAAGCTTTCTTT. This chain joins TRBV6-2 or TRBV6-3 and TRBJ1-1; D may be TRBD1 (6 bases). Trimming pared 5 bases from V and 0 bases from J, leaving 13 bases between. CDR1 is MNHEY, CDR2 SVGEGT, per germline. This CDR3 spans 15 amino acids.

Comment on this clonotype: This may arise from a read error, as a much more abundant clone is one base away. This chain uses TRBV4-3 with TRBJ1-1; possible D gene TRBD1, 6 bases. The CDR3 extends over 14 amino acids. Germline CDR1 and CDR2: LGHNA and YSLEER. CDR3 region: CVSSPLDRNTEAFF. In DNA, the CDR3 is TGCGTCAGCAGCCCTCTGGACAGAAACACTGAAGCTTTCTTT.

Many counts were recorded for this clonotype. The rearrangement links TRBV6-2 or TRBV6-3 to TRBJ1-1; 7 nucleotides agree with TRBD1. Germline trimming cut 1 base from V and 7 bases from J; bases unmatched to any gene: 6. CDR1 is MNHEY, CDR2 SVGEGT, per germline. The CDR3 length is 14 residues. CDR3 sequence: CASSYLQGMIEAFF. In nucleotides, the CDR3 is TGTGCCAGCAGTTACTTACAGGGGATGATTGAAGCTTTCTTT.

This clonotype was seen only a few times. The chain is built from TRBV12-3 or TRBV12-4 and TRBJ2-1; 7 nucleotides align to TRBD1. The CDR3 runs 18 residues. J gave up 1 base and V 7 bases, and 16 bases lay outside the gene matches. The CDR3 loop is CASTPGTVSLFSYNEQFF. In DNA form, the CDR3 reads TGTGCCAGCACCCCCGGGACAGTCTCTTTATTTTCCTACAATGAGCAGTTCTTC.

DNA for the CDR3: TGTGCCAGCAGTCAGATCGGGGAACCCCTCCACTTT. This translates into CASSQIGEPLHF. The chain carries TRBV27 and TRBJ1-6; D gene uncertain. CDR3 size: 12 residues. V gave up 5 bases and J gave up 12 bases, with 11 bases separating them. Germline assignment: CDR1 MNHEY and CDR2 SMNVEV (reference sequence).

Comments on this clonotype: This may come from a read error, since a much larger clone is one base off. The chain employs TRBV29-1 and TRBJ2-1; 8 bases fit TRBD2. From germline, CDR1 is SQVTM and CDR2 ANQGSEA. This CDR3 region has 12 residues. Written as DNA, the CDR3 is TGCGGCGTGGTTAGCGGGATGAATGAGCAGTTCTTC. It encodes CGVVSGMNEQFF.